The rows below give T cell receptor beta chains drawn from one sample of a study of Tregs in tolerant kidney transplant recipients. Repertoires were generated with immunoSEQ multiplex PCR, while TCRdb's copy carries only in-frame clones and drops some. The sample carries fewer than 20,000 clones, roughly four fifths recorded once. Sequenced input: Tregs from blood. These receptors were taken from a human donor in good health. Each CDR3 is given with its conserved first and last residue. The D gene is left open where the match is weak. Clone size appears in some rows only: once, few, many, or a class for an expanded clone.

TGTGCCAGTAGTCGGCTAGCGGGGGGGTTAAATGAGCAGTTCTTC,CASSRLAGGLNEQFF,-,TRBV19,TRBD2,TRBJ2-1
TGCGCCAGCAGCCAAGGAGAGTCAGCGGGTGGAGCCTACGAGCAGTACTTC,CASSQGESAGGAYEQYF,-,TRBV4-3,-,TRBJ2-7
TGTGCCTGGAGGAAGGGACTAACCACCGGGGAGCTGTTTTTT,CAWRKGLTTGELFF,few,TRBV30,TRBD2,TRBJ2-2
TGCGCCAGCAGCCAAGACGCAGGCACTCAGTACTTC,CASSQDAGTQYF,-,TRBV4-3,-,TRBJ2-4
TGTGCCAGCAGCCCAGGGGGCGAGGGAGGCTACACCTTC,CASSPGGEGGYTF,-,TRBV9,TRBD1,TRBJ1-2
TGTGCCAGCAGCTTAGGCCATAGACTAGCGGGAGGGCCAAAGACGCAGTATTTT,CASSLGHRLAGGPKTQYF,-,TRBV13,TRBD2,TRBJ2-3
TGTGCCAGCAGCTTAGGGAACACCATATATTTT,CASSLGNTIYF,-,TRBV11-3,-,TRBJ1-3
TGTGCCAGCTCCTCCCAGGTCGTCCCCACCGGGGAGCTGTTTTTT,CASSSQVVPTGELFF,-,TRBV5-6,-,TRBJ2-2
TGTGCCAGCAGCGAGGCGACAGACTATGGCTACACCTTC,CASSEATDYGYTF,-,TRBV9,-,TRBJ1-2
TGTGCCAGCAGCTTTTACGGGACTAGCGGGAGCCGATCTAGGAGGGAGCAGTTCTTC,CASSFYGTSGSRSRREQFF,-,TRBV11-2,TRBD2,TRBJ2-1
TGTGCCTGGAGTGAAACAGGGGCCGTCACAGATACGCAGTATTTT,CAWSETGAVTDTQYF,-,TRBV30,TRBD1,TRBJ2-3
TGCGCCAGCAGCTTGGAAGGGCAGGCTTCTATCTATGGCTACACCTTC,CASSLEGQASIYGYTF,-,TRBV5-1,-,TRBJ1-2